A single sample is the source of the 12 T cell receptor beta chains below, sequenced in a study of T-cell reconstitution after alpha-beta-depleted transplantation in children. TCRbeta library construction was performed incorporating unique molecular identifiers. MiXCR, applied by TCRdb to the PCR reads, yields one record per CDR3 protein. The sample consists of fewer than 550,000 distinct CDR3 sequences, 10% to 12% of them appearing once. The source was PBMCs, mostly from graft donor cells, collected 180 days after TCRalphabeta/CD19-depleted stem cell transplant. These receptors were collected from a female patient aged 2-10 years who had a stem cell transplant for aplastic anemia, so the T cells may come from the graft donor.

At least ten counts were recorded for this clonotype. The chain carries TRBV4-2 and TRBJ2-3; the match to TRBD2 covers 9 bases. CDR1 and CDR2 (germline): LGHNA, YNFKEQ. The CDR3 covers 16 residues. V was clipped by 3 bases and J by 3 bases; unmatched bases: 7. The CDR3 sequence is CASSHTLAGKTDTQYF. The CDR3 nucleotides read TGTGCCAGCAGCCACACTCTAGCGGGAAAAACAGATACGCAGTATTTT.

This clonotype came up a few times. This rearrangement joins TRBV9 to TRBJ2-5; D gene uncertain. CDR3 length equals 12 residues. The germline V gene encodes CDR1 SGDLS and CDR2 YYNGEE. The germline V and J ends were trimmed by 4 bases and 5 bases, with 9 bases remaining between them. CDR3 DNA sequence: TGTGCCAGCAGCCCGAAGGAGGAGACCCAGTACTTC. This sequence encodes CASSPKEETQYF.

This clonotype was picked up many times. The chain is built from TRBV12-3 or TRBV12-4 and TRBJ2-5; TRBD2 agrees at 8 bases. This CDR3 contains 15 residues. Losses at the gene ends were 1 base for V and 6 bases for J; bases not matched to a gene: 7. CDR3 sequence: CASSLVSGVSKTQYF. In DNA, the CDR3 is TGTGCCAGCAGTTTAGTTAGCGGGGTGTCGAAGACCCAGTACTTC.

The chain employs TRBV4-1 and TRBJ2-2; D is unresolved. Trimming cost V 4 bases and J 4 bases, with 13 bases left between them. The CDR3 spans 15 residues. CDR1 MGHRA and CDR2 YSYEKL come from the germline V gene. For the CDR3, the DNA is TGCGCCAGCAGCCGAAAACTATTTTCCACCGGGGAGCTGTTTTTT. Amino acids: CASSRKLFSTGELFF.

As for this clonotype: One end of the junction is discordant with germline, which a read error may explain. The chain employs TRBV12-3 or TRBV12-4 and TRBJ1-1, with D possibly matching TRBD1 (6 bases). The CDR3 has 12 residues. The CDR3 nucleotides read TGTGCCAGCAGTTTTGGGGACACTGAATCTTTCTTT. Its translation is CASSFGDTESFF.

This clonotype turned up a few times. CDR3 bases: TGCAGTGCTTCCGACCTCTATGGCTACACCTTC. Its translation is CSASDLYGYTF. The chain uses TRBV20-1 and TRBJ1-2; D not certain. The V gene's germline CDR1 is DFQATT and CDR2 SNEGSKA (reference sequence). The CDR3 is 11 amino acids. The V and J ends lost 5 bases and 4 bases respectively, with 8 bases between them.

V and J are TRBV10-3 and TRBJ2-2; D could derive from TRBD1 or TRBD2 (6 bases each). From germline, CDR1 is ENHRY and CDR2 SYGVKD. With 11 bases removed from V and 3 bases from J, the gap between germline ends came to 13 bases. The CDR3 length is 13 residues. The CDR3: CAPRGTDTGELFF. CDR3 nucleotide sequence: TGTGCCCCGAGGGGGACTGACACCGGGGAGCTGTTTTTT.

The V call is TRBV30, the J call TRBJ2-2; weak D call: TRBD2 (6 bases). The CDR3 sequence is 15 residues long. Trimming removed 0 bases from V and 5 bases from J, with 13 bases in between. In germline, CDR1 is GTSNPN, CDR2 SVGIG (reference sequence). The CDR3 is CAWSVLAGSTGELFF. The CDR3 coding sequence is TGTGCCTGGAGTGTACTGGCGGGATCTACCGGGGAGCTGTTTTTT.

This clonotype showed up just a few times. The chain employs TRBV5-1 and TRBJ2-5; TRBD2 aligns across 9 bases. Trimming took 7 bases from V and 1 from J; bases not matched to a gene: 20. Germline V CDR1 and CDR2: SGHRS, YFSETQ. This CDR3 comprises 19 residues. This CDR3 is CASCGYPSSGRLSQETQYF. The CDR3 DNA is TGCGCCAGCTGCGGCTATCCCTCAAGCGGGAGGCTCTCCCAAGAGACCCAGTACTTC.

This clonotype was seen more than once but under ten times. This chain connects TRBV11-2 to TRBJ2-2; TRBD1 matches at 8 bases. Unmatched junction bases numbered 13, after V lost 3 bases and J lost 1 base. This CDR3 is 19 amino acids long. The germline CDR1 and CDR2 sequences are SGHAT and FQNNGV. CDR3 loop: CASSLTGTGTPMNTGELFF. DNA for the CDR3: TGTGCCAGCAGCTTGACCGGGACAGGAACTCCTATGAACACCGGGGAGCTGTTTTTT.

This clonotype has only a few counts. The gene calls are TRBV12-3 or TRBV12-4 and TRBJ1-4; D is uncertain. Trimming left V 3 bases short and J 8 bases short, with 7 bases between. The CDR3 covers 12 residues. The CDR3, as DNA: TGTGCCAGCAGTTTTGGAGGGGAAAAACTGTTTTTT. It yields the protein CASSFGGEKLFF.

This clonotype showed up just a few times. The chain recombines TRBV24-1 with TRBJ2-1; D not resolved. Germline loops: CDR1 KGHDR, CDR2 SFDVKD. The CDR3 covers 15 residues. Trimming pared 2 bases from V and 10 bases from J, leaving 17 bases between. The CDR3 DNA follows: TGTGCCACCAGTGATTCAATCTCGAGGTTCACCGAGCAGTTCTTC. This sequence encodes CATSDSISRFTEQFF.